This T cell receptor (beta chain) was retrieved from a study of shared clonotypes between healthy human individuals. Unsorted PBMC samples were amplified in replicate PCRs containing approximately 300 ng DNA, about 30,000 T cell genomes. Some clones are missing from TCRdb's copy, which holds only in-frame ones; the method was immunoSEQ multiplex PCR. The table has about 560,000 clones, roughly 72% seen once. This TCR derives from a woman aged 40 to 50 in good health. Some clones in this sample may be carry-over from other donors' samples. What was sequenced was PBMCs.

The CDR3 spells CASNLGGYTF. CDR3 in DNA: TGTGCCAGCAACTTAGGTGGCTACACCTTC. The gene calls are TRBV2 and TRBJ1-2; unclear D gene. CDR3 size: 10 residues. Germline-derived CDR1 and CDR2 are SNHLY and FYNNEI. Trimming stripped 7 bases from V and 7 bases from J, with 7 bases between.